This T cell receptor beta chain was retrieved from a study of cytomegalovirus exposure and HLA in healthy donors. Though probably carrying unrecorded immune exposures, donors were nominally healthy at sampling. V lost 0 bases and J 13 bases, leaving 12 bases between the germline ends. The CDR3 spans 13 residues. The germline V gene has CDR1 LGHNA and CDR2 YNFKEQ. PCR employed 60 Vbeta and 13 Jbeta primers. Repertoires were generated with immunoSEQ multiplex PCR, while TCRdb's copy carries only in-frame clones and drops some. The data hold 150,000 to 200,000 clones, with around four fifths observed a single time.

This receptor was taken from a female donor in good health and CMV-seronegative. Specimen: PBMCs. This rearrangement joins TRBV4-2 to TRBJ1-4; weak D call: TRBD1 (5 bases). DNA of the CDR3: TGTGCCAGCAGCCAAGAGTTTTCAGGGTTACTGTTTTTT. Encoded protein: CASSQEFSGLLFF.